This TCR beta chain was sequenced for a study of blood T cells in healthy people across ages. In its sample, this clonotype was seen a few times. What it binds is not known. PBMCs were isolated at a quantity of at least 6 million per sample. Sample-barcoded 5' priming and a J-beta primer mix drove a second PCR of about 6 to 12 cycles. Via MiXCR, TCRdb re-called the 5' RACE reads, giving one row per CDR3 protein. The sample has roughly 800,000 distinct CDR3 sequences, roughly 35% seen once; the top ten hold roughly 13%. Points from the study as a whole: Per million T cells, TCR beta diversity dropped roughly linearly as age increased. It was not known whether donors were CMV positive (a possible confounder of expanded clonotype changes). Higher diversity and more naive CD4+ cells were features of long-lived donors, compared to aged donors.

The CDR3 length is 13 residues. Germline CDR1 reads SGHRS; CDR2 reads YFSETQ. V shed 4 bases, J shed 8 bases, and the junction held 3 bases outside the gene matches. The receptor was derived from a man in his late teens or twenties in good health. The sequenced sample consisted of blood. V gene TRBV5-1 combines with J gene TRBJ1-6, with 7 bases identical to TRBD1. The DNA of the CDR3 is TGCGCCAGCAGCCCAGGGGGGGATTCACCCCTCCACTTT. Its protein product is CASSPGGDSPLHF.